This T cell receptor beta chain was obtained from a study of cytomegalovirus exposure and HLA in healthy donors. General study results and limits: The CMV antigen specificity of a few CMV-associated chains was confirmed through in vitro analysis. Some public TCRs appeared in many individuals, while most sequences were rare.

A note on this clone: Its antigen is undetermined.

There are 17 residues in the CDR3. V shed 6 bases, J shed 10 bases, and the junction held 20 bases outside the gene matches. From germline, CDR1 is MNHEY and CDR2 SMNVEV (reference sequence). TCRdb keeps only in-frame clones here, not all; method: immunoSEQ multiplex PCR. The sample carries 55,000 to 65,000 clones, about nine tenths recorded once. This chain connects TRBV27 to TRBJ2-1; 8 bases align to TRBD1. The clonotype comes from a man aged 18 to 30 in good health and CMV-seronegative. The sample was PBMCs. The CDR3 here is CASSAFWTGRGPGEQFF. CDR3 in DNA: TGTGCCAGCAGCGCTTTCTGGACAGGGCGAGGACCAGGGGAGCAGTTCTTC.